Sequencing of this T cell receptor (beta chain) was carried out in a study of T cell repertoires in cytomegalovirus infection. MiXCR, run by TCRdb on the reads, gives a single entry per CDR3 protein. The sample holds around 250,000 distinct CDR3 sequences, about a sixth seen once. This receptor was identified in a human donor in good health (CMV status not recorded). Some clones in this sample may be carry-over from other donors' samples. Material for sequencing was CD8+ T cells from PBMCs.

The CDR3 DNA follows: TGTGCCAGCAGCTTAACGAACACTGAAGCTTTCTTT. It translates to CASSLTNTEAFF. The chain is built from TRBV13 and TRBJ1-1; D is unclear. The V end lost 2 bases, the J end lost 1 base, and 2 bases lay between the germline ends. Germline V gene data show CDR1 as PRHDT and CDR2 as FYEKMQ (reference sequence). The CDR3 contains 12 residues. The complete variable domain, with remaining parts taken from reference TRBV13 and TRBJ1-1, reads AAGVIQSPRHLIKEKRETATLKCYPIPRHDTVYWYQQGPGQDPQFLISFYEKMQSDKGSIPDRFSAQQFSDYHSELNMSSLELGDSALYFCASSLTNTEAFFGQGTRLTVV.